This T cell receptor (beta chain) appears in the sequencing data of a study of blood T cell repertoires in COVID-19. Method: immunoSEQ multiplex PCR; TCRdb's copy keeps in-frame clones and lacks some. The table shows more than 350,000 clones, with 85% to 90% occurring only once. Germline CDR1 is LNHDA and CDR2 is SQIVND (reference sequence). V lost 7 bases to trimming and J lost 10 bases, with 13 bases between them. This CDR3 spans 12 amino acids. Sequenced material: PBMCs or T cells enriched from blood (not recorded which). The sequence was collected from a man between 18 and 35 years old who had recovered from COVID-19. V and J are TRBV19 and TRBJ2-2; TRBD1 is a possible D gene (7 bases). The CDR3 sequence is CASTQGGEELFF. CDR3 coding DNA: TGTGCCAGTACGCAGGGGGGCGAGGAGCTGTTTTTT.